Listed here are 29 T cell receptor beta chains from one sample, sequenced in a study of OX40 agonist ivuxolimab in advanced cancers. Method: immunoSEQ multiplex PCR; TCRdb's copy keeps in-frame clones and lacks some. The sample lists around 67,000 clones, about four fifths occurring once. The source was CD4+ or CD8+ T cells sorted from blood, collected in a trial of the OX40 agonist ivuxolimab. The receptor source for this set is an adult with an advanced solid tumor such as melanoma, head and neck, liver or kidney cancer.

The chain is built from TRBV5-1 and TRBJ2-3; 7 bases map to TRBD2. The CDR3 loop spans 16 amino acids. Trimming removed 3 bases from V and 6 bases from J; junction bases left unmatched: 13. The V gene's germline CDR1 is SGHRS and CDR2 YFSETQ. The CDR3 here is CASSSPPSGARDTQYF. The CDR3 coding sequence is TGCGCCAGCAGCTCCCCCCCCAGCGGGGCCCGGGATACGCAGTATTTT.

This clone appeared a single time. The J gene is TRBJ1-4, the V gene TRBV12-5, with D uncertain. V was trimmed by 0 bases and J by 7 bases, leaving 3 bases between them. The CDR3 covers 12 residues. The germline CDR1 and CDR2 sequences are LGHNT and FRNRAP. This CDR3 is CASGLVPEKLFF. The CDR3 DNA reads TGTGCTAGTGGTTTGGTACCTGAAAAACTGTTTTTT.

This chain connects TRBV5-1 to TRBJ2-2, with 9 bases identical to TRBD1. The germline gives CDR1 SGHRS, CDR2 YFSETQ. The CDR3 length is 14 residues. V gave up 5 bases and J gave up 3 bases; unmatched junction bases: 2. The CDR3 loop reads CASRRTGDTGELFF. In DNA form, the CDR3 reads TGCGCCAGCAGACGGACAGGGGACACCGGGGAGCTGTTTTTT.

This clone was detected only once. The chain combines TRBV2 with TRBJ2-3; no definite D call. V lost 7 bases and J 2 bases, leaving 10 bases between the germline ends. Looked up from germline, CDR1 is SNHLY and CDR2 is FYNNEI. The CDR3 contains 13 residues. The CDR3 protein is CASNKGPTDTQYF. CDR3 coding DNA: TGTGCCAGCAACAAGGGCCCCACAGATACGCAGTATTTT.

The J gene is TRBJ2-1, the V gene TRBV15; D might be TRBD1 (5 bases). Germline lookup yields CDR1 LNHNV and CDR2 YYDKDF (reference sequence). V was pared by 4 bases and J by 8 bases, with 15 bases between. This CDR3 region has 14 residues. The CDR3 here is CATSIPDSRDEQFF. The CDR3 nucleotides are TGTGCCACCAGCATCCCCGACAGTAGGGATGAGCAGTTCTTC.

V is TRBV19 and J is TRBJ2-6; no clear D gene. Trimming took 4 bases from V and 0 from J, leaving 10 bases between them. Germline V gene lookup returns CDR1 LNHDA and CDR2 SQIVND (reference sequence). The CDR3 totals 16 residues. This CDR3 is CASSKDVHSGANVLTF. Written as DNA, the CDR3 is TGTGCCAGTAGTAAGGACGTCCACTCTGGGGCCAACGTCCTGACTTTC.

V and J are TRBV30 and TRBJ2-3; D remains ambiguous. Per the germline V gene, CDR1 is GTSNPN and CDR2 is SVGIG (reference sequence). Trimming stripped 2 bases from V and 2 bases from J, with 14 bases between. The CDR3 extends over 15 amino acids. CDR3 sequence reads: CAWSNPSLSTDTQYF. DNA for the CDR3: TGTGCCTGGAGTAACCCTAGTCTTTCCACAGATACGCAGTATTTT.

The chain employs TRBV4-2 and TRBJ2-3; D unresolved. The CDR3 loop spans 16 amino acids. Between the trimmed V and J ends, which lost 4 bases and 0 bases, there was a span of 14 bases. Looked up from germline, CDR1 is LGHNA and CDR2 is YNFKEQ. This chain's CDR3 is CASSLNRVTSTDTQYF. The CDR3 DNA sequence: TGTGCCAGCAGCCTTAACCGGGTCACTAGCACAGATACGCAGTATTTT.

Only one count was recorded for this clone. The chain is built from TRBV7-8 and TRBJ2-7; the D is unclear. Germline lookup yields CDR1 SGHVS and CDR2 FQNEAQ. Trimming removed 5 bases at V and 5 bases at J, with 13 bases between. The CDR3 totals 13 residues. The CDR3 nucleotides read TGTGCCAGCAGCCGAAACGAAATGAACGAGCAGTACTTC. It translates to CASSRNEMNEQYF.

This chain uses TRBV30 with TRBJ1-2, with unresolved D. The germline CDR1 and CDR2 sequences are GTSNPN and SVGIG (reference sequence). The CDR3 is 13 amino acids. V dropped 3 bases and J dropped 4 bases, with 12 bases sitting between them. DNA for the CDR3: TGTGCCTGGAGCGACGGGGTTAGCTATGGCTACACCTTC. This codes for CAWSDGVSYGYTF.

This sequence joins TRBV30 and TRBJ1-1; a weak D match, TRBD1 (5 bases). The CDR3 runs 13 residues. Trimming removed 4 bases from V and 9 bases from J, with 18 bases in between. Germline V CDR1 and CDR2: GTSNPN, SVGIG (reference sequence). CDR3 sequence: CAWIGAAGGKAFF. DNA of the CDR3: TGTGCCTGGATCGGGGCAGCGGGTGGGAAAGCTTTCTTT. Looking up the rest from reference TRBV30 and TRBJ1-1 gives the full variable domain: SQTIHQWPATLVQPVGSPLSLECTVEGTSNPNLYWYRQAAGRGLQLLFYSVGIGQISSEVPQNLSASRPQDRQFILSSKKLLLSDSGFYLCAWIGAAGGKAFFGQGTRLTVV.

The chain couples TRBV6-6 to TRBJ2-1; 7 bases line up with TRBD1. Germline V gene lookup returns CDR1 MNHNY and CDR2 SVGAGI (reference sequence). The CDR3 length is 15 residues. The V gene end was trimmed by 4 bases and the J gene end by 0 bases; junction bases not matched to a gene: 3. The CDR3 sequence is CASSSQGSSYNEQFF. CDR3 coding DNA: TGTGCCAGCAGTTCACAGGGGAGCTCCTACAATGAGCAGTTCTTC.

The chain carries TRBV9 and TRBJ2-5; no clear D gene. The CDR3 consists of 13 residues. The V end lost 4 bases, the J end lost 5 bases, and 12 bases lay between the germline ends. Germline-derived CDR1 and CDR2 are SGDLS and YYNGEE. The CDR3 nucleotides are TGTGCCAGCAGCTCGAGGCCCCGGGAGACCCAGTACTTC. This sequence encodes CASSSRPRETQYF.

This chain joins TRBV4-1 and TRBJ1-5; tentative D call: TRBD1 (6 bases). CDR1 and CDR2 from the germline V gene are MGHRA and YSYEKL. The CDR3 consists of 15 residues. Trimming removed 0 bases at V and 7 bases at J, with 13 bases between. CDR3 nucleotide sequence: TGCGCCAGCAGCCAAGAAGGGACAAGGGGGCAGCCCCAGCATTTT. Translating it yields CASSQEGTRGQPQHF.

The V gene is TRBV10-3, the J gene TRBJ1-5, with D possibly TRBD1 on 5 matching bases. V shed 2 bases and J shed 5 bases, with 7 bases lying between them. The CDR3 covers 13 residues. Germline V CDR1 and CDR2: ENHRY, SYGVKD. CDR3 region: CAISERGDQPQHF. The CDR3 bases are TGTGCCATCAGTGAGCGGGGGGATCAGCCCCAGCATTTT.

As concerns this clone: The same CDR3 also results from other DNA sequences found in this sample. This chain uses TRBV14 with TRBJ1-1; TRBD1 matches 8 bases. J gave up 2 bases and V 4 bases, and 6 bases lay outside the gene matches. Per germline, CDR1 SGHDN and CDR2 FVKESK. The CDR3 sequence is 15 residues long. As DNA, the CDR3 is TGTGCCAGCAGCCTCCGGACAGGGCGAAACACTGAAGCTTTCTTT. Translation: CASSLRTGRNTEAFF. The full variable domain, completed using reference TRBV14 and TRBJ1-1, is EAGVTQFPSHSVIEKGQTVTLRCDPISGHDNLYWYRRVMGKEIKFLLHFVKESKQDESGMPNNRFLAERTGGTYSTLKVQPAELEDSGVYFCASSLRTGRNTEAFFGQGTRLTVV.

The chain links TRBV10-3 to TRBJ2-1; 7 nucleotides line up with TRBD2. Germline CDR1 ENHRY, CDR2 SYGVKD. The length of the CDR3 is 16 residues. Unmatched junction bases numbered 10, after V lost 4 bases and J lost 4 bases. The chain's CDR3 is CAISAGGAGDYNEQFF. In nucleotides, the CDR3 is TGTGCCATCAGTGCCGGTGGGGCGGGGGATTACAATGAGCAGTTCTTC.

In this sample, this clone turned up once. J is TRBJ2-5 and V is TRBV18; D possibly matches TRBD1 or TRBD2 (6 bases each). CDR1 and CDR2 from the germline V gene are KGHSH and LQKENI. CDR3 length: 13 residues. V was cut by 5 bases and J by 1 base, with 8 bases left in between. As DNA, the CDR3 is TGTGCCAGCTCAAGGGGGGCCCAAGAGACCCAGTACTTC. Translated: CASSRGAQETQYF.

This clone occurred many times. V is TRBV6-1 and J is TRBJ1-1; D may be TRBD1 (5 bases). Germline V CDR1 and CDR2: MNHNS, SASEGT. The CDR3 sequence is 13 residues long. V shed 4 bases and J shed 7 bases, with 13 bases lying between them. CDR3 sequence reads: CASSGTRVSEAFF. CDR3 bases: TGTGCCAGCAGTGGAACCAGGGTGAGTGAAGCTTTCTTT.

J is TRBJ2-1 and V is TRBV18; perhaps D is TRBD1 or TRBD2 (6 bases each). The CDR3 has 14 residues. Per the germline V gene, CDR1 is KGHSH and CDR2 is LQKENI. V was shortened by 0 bases and J by 7 bases, with 10 bases between the two germline ends. Here the CDR3 DNA reads TGTGCCAGCTCACCACCAGGGGGGCTAAATGAGCAGTTCTTC. Encoded protein: CASSPPGGLNEQFF. Full variable domain (missing parts from reference TRBV18 and TRBJ2-1): NAGVMQNPRHLVRRRGQEARLRCSPMKGHSHVYWYRQLPEEGLKFMVYLQKENIIDESGMPKERFSAEFPKEGPSILRIQQVVRGDSAAYFCASSPPGGLNEQFFGPGTRLTVL.

Turning to this clone: This specimen includes other DNA sequences encoding the same CDR3. CDR3 amino acids: CASSPTGTAHYGYTF. CDR3 in DNA: TGCGCCAGCAGCCCCACGGGAACAGCCCACTATGGCTACACCTTC. The J gene is TRBJ1-2, the V gene TRBV5-1; D gene uncertain. The CDR3 length is 15 residues. Germline CDR1 SGHRS, CDR2 YFSETQ. The ends were cut back, 4 bases at V and 3 bases at J, with 16 bases in the middle.

The chain joins TRBV4-3 to TRBJ2-5; D might be TRBD1 (6 bases). The V end lost 0 bases, the J end lost 2 bases, and 13 bases lay between the germline ends. Germline V gene data show CDR1 as LGHNA and CDR2 as YSLEER. The CDR3 is made up of 16 amino acids. DNA of the CDR3: TGCGCCAGCAGCCAAGAGAAGGGGGACGGACAAGAGACCCAGTACTTC. Translation gives CASSQEKGDGQETQYF.

The chain has TRBV13 and TRBJ1-1; D unclear. This CDR3 is built from 13 residues. Between the trimmed V and J ends, which lost 8 bases and 6 bases, there was a span of 16 bases. CDR1 PRHDT and CDR2 FYEKMQ come from the germline V gene (reference sequence). CDR3 sequence (DNA): TGTGCCAGCGGCCGAGAGATTAAGTCTGAAGCTTTCTTT. It encodes CASGREIKSEAFF.

V usage is TRBV30 and J usage is TRBJ1-1; D not certain. Germline loops: CDR1 GTSNPN, CDR2 SVGIG (reference sequence). Between the trimmed V and J ends, which lost 4 bases and 0 bases, there was a span of 18 bases. CDR3 size: 16 residues. The CDR3 protein is CAWMSGMAGLNTEAFF. CDR3 DNA: TGTGCCTGGATGTCCGGGATGGCGGGTTTGAACACTGAAGCTTTCTTT.

The CDR3 loop is CATKGLGEQYF. The CDR3 bases are TGTGCCACTAAGGGGCTCGGCGAGCAGTACTTC. The V call is TRBV6-1, the J call TRBJ2-7, with D tentatively TRBD1 (5 bases). Trimming left V 10 bases short and J 6 bases short, with 13 bases between. This CDR3 spans 11 amino acids. CDR1 and CDR2 from the germline V gene are MNHNS and SASEGT.

The rearrangement links TRBV29-1 to TRBJ1-1; perhaps TRBD1 as D (5 bases). V lost 2 bases and J 12 bases, leaving 16 bases between the germline ends. The CDR3 runs 12 residues. The germline gives CDR1 SQVTM, CDR2 ANQGSEA. The DNA for the CDR3 is TGCAGCGTTGAATCCCAGGGTGTGAGATCTTTCTTT. Amino acid sequence: CSVESQGVRSFF.

This clone has just a few counts. The rearrangement uses TRBV5-5 and TRBJ2-3, with 8 positions matching TRBD1. V lost 0 bases, J lost 3 bases, and 3 bases stayed unmatched. CDR3 size: 15 residues. Germline CDR1 SGHKS, CDR2 YYEKEE (reference sequence). The CDR3 loop is CASSLVQGATDTQYF. The DNA of the CDR3 is TGTGCCAGCAGCTTGGTGCAGGGGGCGACAGATACGCAGTATTTT.

This clone was counted between two and nine times. The chain recombines TRBV4-1 with TRBJ2-2; D is ambiguous. V lost 2 bases and J 2 bases, leaving 18 bases between the germline ends. Looked up from germline, CDR1 is MGHRA and CDR2 is YSYEKL. The CDR3 totals 18 residues. In nucleotides, the CDR3 is TGCGCCAGCAGCCAAAATCTCTTCGGCCTTGAAAACACCGGGGAGCTGTTTTTT. Translation: CASSQNLFGLENTGELFF.

CDR3 bases: TGTGCCAGCAGGTCCGATTCGGGCACAGATACGCAGTATTTT. Its protein product is CASRSDSGTDTQYF. The chain is built from TRBV7-3 and TRBJ2-3; no clear D. V was cut by 6 bases and J by 1 base, with 11 bases left in between. Looked up from germline, CDR1 is SGHTA and CDR2 is FQGTGA. The length of the CDR3 is 14 residues.